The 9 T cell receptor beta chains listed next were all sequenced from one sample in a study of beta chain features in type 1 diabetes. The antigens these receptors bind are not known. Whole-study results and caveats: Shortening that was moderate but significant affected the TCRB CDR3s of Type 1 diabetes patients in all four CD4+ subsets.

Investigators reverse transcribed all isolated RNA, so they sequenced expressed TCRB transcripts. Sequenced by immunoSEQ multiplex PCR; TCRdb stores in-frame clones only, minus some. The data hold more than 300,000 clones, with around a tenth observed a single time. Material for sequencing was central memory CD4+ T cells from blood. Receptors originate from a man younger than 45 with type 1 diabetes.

The CDR3 region has the DNA TGTGCCACCCGGTCGCACCTCTACGAGCAGTACTTC. Its translation is CATRSHLYEQYF. The V gene is TRBV15, the J gene TRBJ2-7; no definite D call. This CDR3 spans 12 amino acids. Looked up from germline, CDR1 is LNHNV and CDR2 is YYDKDF (reference sequence). Trimming shortened V by 8 bases and J by 3 bases, and 11 bases separated the two germline ends.

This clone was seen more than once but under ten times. The CDR3 reads CASSRKPGQALEGANVLTF. The CDR3 region has the DNA TGCGCCAGCAGCCGCAAGCCGGGACAGGCTCTTGAGGGGGCCAACGTCCTGACTTTC. The chain uses TRBV5-1 and TRBJ2-6; 8 nucleotides align to TRBD1. This CDR3 contains 19 residues. Germline lookup yields CDR1 SGHRS and CDR2 YFSETQ. V was pared by 4 bases and J by 4 bases, with 16 bases of the junction left unmatched.

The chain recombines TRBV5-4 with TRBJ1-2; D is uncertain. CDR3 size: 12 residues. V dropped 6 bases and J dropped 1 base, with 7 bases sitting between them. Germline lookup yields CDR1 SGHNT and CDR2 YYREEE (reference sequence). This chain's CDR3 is CASNTDNYGYTF. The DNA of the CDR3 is TGTGCCAGCAACACAGATAACTATGGCTACACCTTC.

This CDR3 reads CASRPQSGRGRTDTQYF. In DNA, the CDR3 is TGTGCCAGCAGACCCCAAAGCGGGAGGGGCCGAACAGATACGCAGTATTTT. The V gene is TRBV10-3, the J gene TRBJ2-3, with 10 bases matching TRBD2. In germline, CDR1 is ENHRY, CDR2 SYGVKD. The CDR3 covers 17 residues. Unmatched junction bases numbered 16, after V lost 10 bases and J lost 3 bases.

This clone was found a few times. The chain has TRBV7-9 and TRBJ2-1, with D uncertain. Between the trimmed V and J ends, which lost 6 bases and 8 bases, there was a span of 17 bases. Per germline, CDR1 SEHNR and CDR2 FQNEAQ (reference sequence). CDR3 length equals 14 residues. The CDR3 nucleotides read TGTGCCAGCAGTCCCGCCCCGGAGCTCGATGAGCAGTTCTTC. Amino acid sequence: CASSPAPELDEQFF.

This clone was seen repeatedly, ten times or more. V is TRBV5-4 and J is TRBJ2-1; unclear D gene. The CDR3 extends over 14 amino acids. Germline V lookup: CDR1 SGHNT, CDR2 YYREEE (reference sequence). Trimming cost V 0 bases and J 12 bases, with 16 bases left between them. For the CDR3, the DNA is TGTGCCAGCAGCTTGGCCCAGGTCGCGGCTGGGCAGTTCTTC. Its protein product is CASSLAQVAAGQFF. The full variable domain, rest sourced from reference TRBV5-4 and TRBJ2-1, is ETGVTQSPTHLIKTRGQQVTLRCSSQSGHNTVSWYQQALGQGPQFIFQYYREEENGRGNFPPRFSGLQFPNYSSELNVNALELDDSALYLCASSLAQVAAGQFFGPGTRLTVL.

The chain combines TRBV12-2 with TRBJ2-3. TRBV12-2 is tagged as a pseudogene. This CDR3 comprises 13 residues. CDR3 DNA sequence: TGTGCCAGCAGCCCCCCGAACACAGATACGCAGTATTTT. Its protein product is CASSPPNTDTQYF.

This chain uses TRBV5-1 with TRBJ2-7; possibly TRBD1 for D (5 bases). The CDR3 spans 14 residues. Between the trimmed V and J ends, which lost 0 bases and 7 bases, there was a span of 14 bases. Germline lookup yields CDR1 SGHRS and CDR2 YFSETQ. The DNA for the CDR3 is TGCGCCAGCAGCTTGGTGGCGAACCAGGGTGAGCAGTACTTC. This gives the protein CASSLVANQGEQYF.

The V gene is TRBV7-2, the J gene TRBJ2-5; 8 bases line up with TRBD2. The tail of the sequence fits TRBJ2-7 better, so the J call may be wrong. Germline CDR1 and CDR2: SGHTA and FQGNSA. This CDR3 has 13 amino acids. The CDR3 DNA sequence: TGTGCCAGCAGCCGTGGACTAGCTTACGAGCAGTACTTC. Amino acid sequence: CASSRGLAYEQYF.